This T cell receptor (beta chain) stems from a study of blood T cell repertoires in COVID-19 (dated by TCRdb to 2018 to 2021). Describing the broader study: The collaborator samples originated in the United States, Italy and Spain and spanned the acute and convalescent phases of COVID-19. The prospective study material was composed of cDNA or gDNA derived from T cells, B-cell-depleted T cells, or PBMCs. Subjects who had been exposed to COVID-19, were actively infected with it, or had recovered from it provided the deeply sampled blood TCRbeta repertoires that made up the dataset. A freely available public database, intended as a resource for researchers studying the immune response to SARS-CoV-2, is where the repertoires were released. Samples were obtained from the ongoing ImmuneRACE study (first 160 participants) and from about 1,300 subjects provided by 6 global collaborators. Nearly every sample came with metadata listing a de-identified subject ID, COVID-19 status, age in years and sex. HLA class I and class II types, where available, came from metadata supplied by the sample provider rather than from assay-based typing.

The CDR3 sequence holds 15 residues, the cysteine and phenylalanine included. Only the CDR3 region is kept as DNA, spanning 45 bases read in frame from base 1. The CDR1 and CDR2 encoded by the germline V gene are SGHTA and FQGTGA. V gives up 3 bases and J gives up 0 bases, and the segment between their germline ends measures 10 bases. Overall study results and their limits: Clinical and demographic metadata were provided uncurated, with the amount varying by source and participant.

TCRbeta CDR3 regions were amplified from genomic DNA using the immunoSEQ Assay, a bias-controlled multiplex PCR. As for how the authors treated the data: The number of nucleated cells in each sample was estimated by amplification of reference gene primers within the assay. To quantify the absolute abundance of each unique TCRbeta CDR3 rearrangement, sequence reads were collapsed and filtered. Productive Simpson clonality was computed per sample as the square root of Simpson's diversity index over productive rearrangements. The table comes from immuneACCESS by way of TCRdb, which keeps in-frame sequences with V and J called. Part of the clones is missing from these tables; in studies checked, under half for an unresolved V gene and the rest for unknown reasons. Clonal size and the V and J genes are those of that table, whereas D and trimming came from the DNA. In all, the sample holds 200,000 to 300,000 clones, and roughly 86% of those were seen once. 2.5% to 3.5% of the sample goes to the ten largest clones.

In the prospective study, participants were about 18 to 95 years old, resided in about two dozen geographic areas of the United States, and were enrolled through a virtual design. In the prospective study, cohorts were assigned on the basis of participant-reported clinical history obtained from a screening survey and a study questionnaire. In the prospective study, mobile phlebotomists collected whole blood, serum and a nasopharyngeal or oropharyngeal swab from each participant. Prospective study participants could optionally give additional blood draws and questionnaires over a roughly two-month period. Prospective study blood samples were shipped either frozen or at room temperature before DNA extraction. For this clone: Its antigen is not yet known. Per-nucleotide qualities are absent, and no much larger clonotype sits a single base away.

This receptor was taken from a woman in her 40s with acute COVID-19. The sequenced material came from PBMCs or T cells enriched from blood (not recorded which). This receptor chain uses TRBV7-3 and TRBJ2-3; no confident D gene assignment can be made. The CDR3 protein sequence reads: CASSFSGASTDTQYF. The nucleotides are TGTGCCAGCAGCTTCTCAGGTGCTAGCACAGATACGCAGTATTTT.